The 7 T cell receptor beta chains below were found in one sample sequenced in a study of Ad26.COV2.S vaccination and SARS-CoV-2 variants. Some clones are missing from TCRdb's copy, which holds only in-frame ones; the method was immunoSEQ multiplex PCR. Among more than 300,000 clones listed, around 84% were seen once. Specified treatment: over 15 received Ad26.COV2.S at low or high dose, single or two shots; several received placebo; per-sample allocation not given. The investigators took samples on day 63 after the first vaccine or placebo injection. Sequenced material: peripheral blood, taken in a trial of Ad26.COV2.S vaccine versus placebo. The receptor source for this set is a person between 18 and 65 years old who received the Ad26.COV2.S COVID-19 vaccine or a placebo.

The V call is TRBV20-1, the J call TRBJ2-3; 8 bases are shared with TRBD2. Germline trimming cut 6 bases from V and 11 bases from J; bases unmatched to any gene: 7. CDR3 length: 11 residues. Germline-derived CDR1 and CDR2 are DFQATT and SNEGSKA (reference sequence). The CDR3 sequence: CSASGGVGQYF. The CDR3 bases are TGCAGTGCCTCGGGGGGGGTTGGGCAGTATTTT.

The chain has TRBV5-1 and TRBJ2-1; TRBD2 matches 8 bases. The CDR3 sequence is 16 residues long. Trimming took 2 bases from V and 2 from J; bases not matched to a gene: 6. CDR1 is SGHRS, CDR2 YFSETQ, per germline. CDR3 DNA sequence: TGCGCCAGCAGCTTACTTCCGACTAGCGCCTACAATGAGCAGTTCTTC. Protein product: CASSLLPTSAYNEQFF.

The rearrangement joins TRBV12-3 or TRBV12-4 to TRBJ1-2; D unresolved. The ends were cut back, 8 bases at V and 2 bases at J, with 9 bases in the middle. CDR3 size: 12 residues. CDR3 sequence (DNA): TGTGCCAGCTCTGGACGAAACTATGGCTACACCTTC. Translation: CASSGRNYGYTF.

This clone came up once. The gene calls are TRBV18 and TRBJ1-1; possible D gene TRBD1, 5 bases. The CDR3 runs to 16 residues. Trimming shortened V by 2 bases and J by 4 bases, and 17 bases separated the two germline ends. Looked up from germline, CDR1 is KGHSH and CDR2 is LQKENI. CDR3 amino acids: CASSPFRGELATEAFF. The CDR3 DNA follows: TGTGCCAGCTCACCATTCCGGGGCGAATTGGCCACTGAAGCTTTCTTT.

The gene calls are TRBV5-1 and TRBJ2-1; 9 nucleotides line up with TRBD2. The CDR3 length is 15 residues. Germline assignment: CDR1 SGHRS and CDR2 YFSETQ. Trimming removed 0 bases from V and 10 bases from J; junction bases left unmatched: 8. CDR3 nucleotides: TGCGCCAGCAGCTTGGATCTAGCGGGGTCAGAAGAGCAGTTCTTC. It codes for CASSLDLAGSEEQFF. The full variable domain, rest sourced from reference TRBV5-1 and TRBJ2-1, is KAGVTQTPRYLIKTRGQQVTLSCSPISGHRSVSWYQQTPGQGLQFLFEYFSETQRNKGNFPGRFSGRQFSNSRSEMNVSTLELGDSALYLCASSLDLAGSEEQFFGPGTRLTVL.

This chain joins TRBV19 and TRBJ2-3; 9 bases are shared with TRBD1. The CDR3 has 14 residues. CDR1 LNHDA and CDR2 SQIVND come from the germline V gene (reference sequence). V lost 6 bases to trimming and J lost 4 bases; unmatched junction nucleotides: 5. The DNA of the CDR3 is TGTGCCAGTAGGCCGGGACAGGGTGCAGATACGCAGTATTTT. The encoded protein is CASRPGQGADTQYF. The full variable domain, completed using reference TRBV19 and TRBJ2-3, is DGGITQSPKYLFRKEGQNVTLSCEQNLNHDAMYWYRQDPGQGLRLIYYSQIVNDFQKGDIAEGYSVSREKKESFPLTVTSAQKNPTAFYLCASRPGQGADTQYFGPGTRLTVL.

The rearrangement links TRBV7-6 to TRBJ1-1; weak D call: TRBD1 (6 bases). Trimming stripped 2 bases from V and 3 bases from J, with 7 bases between. The CDR3 is made up of 13 amino acids. Germline V CDR1 and CDR2: SGHVS, FNYEAQ. The CDR3 DNA follows: TGTGCCAGCAGCTTAAACAGGGACACTGAAGCTTTCTTT. Amino acids: CASSLNRDTEAFF.